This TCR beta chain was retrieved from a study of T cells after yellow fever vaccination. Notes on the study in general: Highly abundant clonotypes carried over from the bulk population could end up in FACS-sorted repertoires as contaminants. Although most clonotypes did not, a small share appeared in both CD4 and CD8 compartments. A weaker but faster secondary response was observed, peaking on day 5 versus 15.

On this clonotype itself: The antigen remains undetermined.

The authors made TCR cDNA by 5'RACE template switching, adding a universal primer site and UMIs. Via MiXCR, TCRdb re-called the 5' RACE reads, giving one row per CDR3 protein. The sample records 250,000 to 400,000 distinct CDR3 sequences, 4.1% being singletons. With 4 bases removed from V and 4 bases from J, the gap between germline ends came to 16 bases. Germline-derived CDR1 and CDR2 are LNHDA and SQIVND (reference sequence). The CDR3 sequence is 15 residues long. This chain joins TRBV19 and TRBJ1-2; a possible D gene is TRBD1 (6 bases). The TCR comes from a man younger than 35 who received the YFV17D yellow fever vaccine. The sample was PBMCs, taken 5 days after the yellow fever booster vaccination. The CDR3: CASSKPGHIIYGYTF. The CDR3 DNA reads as TGTGCCAGTAGTAAGCCGGGACATATTATCTATGGCTACACCTTC.